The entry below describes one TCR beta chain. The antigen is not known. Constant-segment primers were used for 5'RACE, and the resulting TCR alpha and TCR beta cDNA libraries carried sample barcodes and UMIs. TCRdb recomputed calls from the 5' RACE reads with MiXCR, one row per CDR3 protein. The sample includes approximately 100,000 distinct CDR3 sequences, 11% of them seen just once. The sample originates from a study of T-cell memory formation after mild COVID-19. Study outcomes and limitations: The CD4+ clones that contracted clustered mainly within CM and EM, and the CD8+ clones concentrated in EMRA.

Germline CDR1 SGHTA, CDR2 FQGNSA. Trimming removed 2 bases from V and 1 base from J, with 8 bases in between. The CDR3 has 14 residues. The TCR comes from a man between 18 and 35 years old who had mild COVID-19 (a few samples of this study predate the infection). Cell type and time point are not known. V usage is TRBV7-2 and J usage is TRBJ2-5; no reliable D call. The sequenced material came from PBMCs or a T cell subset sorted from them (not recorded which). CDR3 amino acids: CASSLSATQETQYF. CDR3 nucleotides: TGTGCCAGCAGCTTAAGTGCGACCCAAGAGACCCAGTACTTC. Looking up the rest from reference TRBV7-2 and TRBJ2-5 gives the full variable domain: GAGVSQSPSNKVTEKGKDVELRCDPISGHTALYWYRQSLGQGLEFLIYFQGNSAPDKSGLPSDRFSAERTGGSVSTLTIQRTQQEDSAVYLCASSLSATQETQYFGPGTRLLVL.